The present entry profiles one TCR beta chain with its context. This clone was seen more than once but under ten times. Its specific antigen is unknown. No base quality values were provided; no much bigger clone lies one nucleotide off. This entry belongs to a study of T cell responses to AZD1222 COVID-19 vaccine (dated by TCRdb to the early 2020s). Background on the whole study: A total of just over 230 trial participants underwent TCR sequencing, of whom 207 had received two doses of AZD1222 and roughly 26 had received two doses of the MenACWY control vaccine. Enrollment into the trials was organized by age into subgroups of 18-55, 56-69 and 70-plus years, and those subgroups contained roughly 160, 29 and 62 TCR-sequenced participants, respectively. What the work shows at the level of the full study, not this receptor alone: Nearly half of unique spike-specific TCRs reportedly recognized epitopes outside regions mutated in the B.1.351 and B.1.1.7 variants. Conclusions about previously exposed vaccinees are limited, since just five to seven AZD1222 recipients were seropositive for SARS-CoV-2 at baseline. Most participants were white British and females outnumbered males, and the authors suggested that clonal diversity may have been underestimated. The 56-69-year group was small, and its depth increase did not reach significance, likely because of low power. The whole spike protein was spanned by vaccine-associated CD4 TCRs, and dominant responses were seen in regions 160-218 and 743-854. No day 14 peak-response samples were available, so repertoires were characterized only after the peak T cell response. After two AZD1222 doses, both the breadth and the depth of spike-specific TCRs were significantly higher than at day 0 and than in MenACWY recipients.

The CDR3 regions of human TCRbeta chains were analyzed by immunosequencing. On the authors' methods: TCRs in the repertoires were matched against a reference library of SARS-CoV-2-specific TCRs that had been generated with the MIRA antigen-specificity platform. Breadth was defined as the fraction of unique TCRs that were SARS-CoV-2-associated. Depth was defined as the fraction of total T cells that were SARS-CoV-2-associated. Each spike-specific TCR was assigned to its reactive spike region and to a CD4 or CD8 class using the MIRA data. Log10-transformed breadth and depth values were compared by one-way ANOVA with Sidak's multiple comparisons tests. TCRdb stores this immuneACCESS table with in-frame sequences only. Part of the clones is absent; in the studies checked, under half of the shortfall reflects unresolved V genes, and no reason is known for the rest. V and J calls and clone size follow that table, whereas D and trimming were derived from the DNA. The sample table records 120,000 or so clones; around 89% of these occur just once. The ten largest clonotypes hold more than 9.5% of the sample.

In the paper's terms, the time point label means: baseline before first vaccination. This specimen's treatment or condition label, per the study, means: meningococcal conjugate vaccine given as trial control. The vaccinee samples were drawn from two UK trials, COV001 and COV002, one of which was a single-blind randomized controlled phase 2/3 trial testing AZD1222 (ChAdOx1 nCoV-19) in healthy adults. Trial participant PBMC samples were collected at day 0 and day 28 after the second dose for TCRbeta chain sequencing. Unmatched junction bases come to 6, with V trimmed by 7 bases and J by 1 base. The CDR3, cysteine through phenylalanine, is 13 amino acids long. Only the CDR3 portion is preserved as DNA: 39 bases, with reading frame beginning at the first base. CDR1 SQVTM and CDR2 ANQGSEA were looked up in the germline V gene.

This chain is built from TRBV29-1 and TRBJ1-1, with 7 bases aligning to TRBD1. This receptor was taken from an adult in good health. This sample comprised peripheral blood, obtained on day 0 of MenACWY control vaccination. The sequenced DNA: TGCAGCGCTCTGGGACAGAAGAACACTGAAGCTTTCTTT. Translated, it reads CSALGQKNTEAFF.